This T cell receptor (beta chain) was retrieved from a study of human T cells and chemical hapten exposure. At the level of the study: A 2 cm by 2 cm inner upper arm patch received 2% DPC for sensitization.

Overall study results and limits: Relative to control repertoires, expanded TCRs gave rise to significantly more large CDR3 similarity clusters.

TCRdb processed the RACE reads anew with MiXCR; each CDR3 protein has one entry. The repertoire holds around 70,000 distinct CDR3 sequences, with roughly 10% as singletons. This clonotype showed up just a few times. Its target is unknown. V dropped 3 bases and J dropped 4; count of bases not matched to a gene: 7. CDR1 SGHTA and CDR2 FQGNSA come from the germline V gene. The CDR3 sequence is 17 residues long. The time point is: patch test 3, about 24 weeks after DPC sensitization. The treatment: therapeutic diphenylcyclopropenone sensitization with weekly scalp DPC. Unseparated into fractions, whole blood served as the source from which total RNA was extracted.

The receptor was isolated from a woman between 50 and 59 years old with alopecia areata. Some clones in this sample may be carry-over from other donors' samples. This rearrangement joins TRBV7-2 to TRBJ1-6, with 9 positions matching TRBD1. The source material was whole blood, sampled in connection with sensitization to the hapten diphenylcyclopropenone (DPC). CDR3 protein: CASSLAPGQGYNSPLHF. CDR3 nucleotide sequence: TGTGCCAGCAGCTTGGCCCCGGGACAGGGATATAATTCACCCCTCCACTTT.